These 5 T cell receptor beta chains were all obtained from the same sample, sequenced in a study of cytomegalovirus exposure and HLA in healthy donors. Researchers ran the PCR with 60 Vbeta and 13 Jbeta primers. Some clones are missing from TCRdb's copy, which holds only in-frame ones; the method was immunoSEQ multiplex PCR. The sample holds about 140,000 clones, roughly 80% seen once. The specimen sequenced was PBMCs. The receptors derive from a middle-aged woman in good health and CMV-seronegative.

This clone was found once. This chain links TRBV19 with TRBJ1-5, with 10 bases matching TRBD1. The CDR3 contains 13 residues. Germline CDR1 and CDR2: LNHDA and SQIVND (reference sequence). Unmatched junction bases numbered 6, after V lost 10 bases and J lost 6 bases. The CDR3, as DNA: TGTGCCACCGAAGGGGACAGGGGTCAGCCCCAGCATTTT. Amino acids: CATEGDRGQPQHF.

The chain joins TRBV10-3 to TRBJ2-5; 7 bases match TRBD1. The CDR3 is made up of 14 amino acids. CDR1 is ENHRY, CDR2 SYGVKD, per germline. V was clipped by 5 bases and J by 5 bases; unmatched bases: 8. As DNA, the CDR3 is TGTGCCATCAGTCATACCCAGGGGGATGAGACCCAGTACTTC. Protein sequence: CAISHTQGDETQYF.

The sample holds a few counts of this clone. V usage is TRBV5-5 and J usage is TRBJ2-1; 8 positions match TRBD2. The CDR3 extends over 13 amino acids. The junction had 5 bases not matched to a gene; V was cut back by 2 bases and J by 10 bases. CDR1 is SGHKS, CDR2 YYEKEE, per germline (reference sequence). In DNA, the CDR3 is TGTGCCAGCAGCTTACGGGGGGGCCACGAGCAGTTCTTC. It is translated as CASSLRGGHEQFF. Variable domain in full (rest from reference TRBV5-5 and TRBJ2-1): DAGVTQSPTHLIKTRGQQVTLRCSPISGHKSVSWYQQVLGQGPQFIFQYYEKEERGRGNFPDRFSARQFPNYSSELNVNALLLGDSALYLCASSLRGGHEQFFGPGTRLTVL.

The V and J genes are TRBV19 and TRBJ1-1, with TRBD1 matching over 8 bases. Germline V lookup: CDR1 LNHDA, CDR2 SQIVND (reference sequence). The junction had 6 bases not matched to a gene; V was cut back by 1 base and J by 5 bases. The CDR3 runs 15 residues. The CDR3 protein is CASSIVPGGPTEAFF. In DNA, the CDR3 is TGTGCCAGTAGTATAGTTCCAGGGGGCCCAACTGAAGCTTTCTTT.

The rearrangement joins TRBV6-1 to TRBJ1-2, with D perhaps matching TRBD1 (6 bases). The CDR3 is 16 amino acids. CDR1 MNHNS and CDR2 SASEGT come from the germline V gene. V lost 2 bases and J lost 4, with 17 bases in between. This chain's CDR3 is CASSEPNGQLSYGYTF. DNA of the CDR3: TGTGCCAGCAGTGAACCAAATGGACAGTTATCCTATGGCTACACCTTC.